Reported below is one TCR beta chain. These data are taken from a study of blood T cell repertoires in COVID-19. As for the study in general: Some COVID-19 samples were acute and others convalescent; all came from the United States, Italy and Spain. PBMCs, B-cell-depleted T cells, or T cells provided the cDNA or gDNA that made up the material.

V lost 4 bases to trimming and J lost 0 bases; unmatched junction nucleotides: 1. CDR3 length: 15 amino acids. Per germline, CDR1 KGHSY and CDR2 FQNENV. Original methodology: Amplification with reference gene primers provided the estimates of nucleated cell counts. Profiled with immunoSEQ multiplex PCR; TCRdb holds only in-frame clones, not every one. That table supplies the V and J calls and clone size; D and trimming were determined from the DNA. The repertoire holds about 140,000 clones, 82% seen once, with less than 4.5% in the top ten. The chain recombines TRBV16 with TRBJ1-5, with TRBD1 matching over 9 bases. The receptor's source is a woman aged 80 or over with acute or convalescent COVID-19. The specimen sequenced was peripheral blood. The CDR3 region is CASSRTGVSNQPQHF. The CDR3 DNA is TGTGCCAGCAGCCGGACAGGGGTTAGCAATCAGCCCCAGCATTTT.